Following are 8 T cell receptor beta chains from one sample sequenced in a study of vaccination and CD4 T cells after COVID-19. For these TCRs, the target antigens are not known. Sample treatment: roughly ten-day PBMC culture with coronavirus spike peptide pools or control peptides (ViraFEST assay). Prior to the COVID-19 pandemic (2011-2018), the unexposed donor's CD4+ T cells were collected. The assay that was used to sequence DNA from cultured CD4+ T cells was the Oncomine TCR Beta short-read assay. TCRdb recomputed calls from the PCR reads with MiXCR, one row per CDR3 protein. The repertoire has thousands of distinct CDR3 sequences, roughly two fifths of them found once; the top ten carry 30% to 35%. Sequencing input: CD4+ T cells from blood, cultured in vitro. These receptors originate from a human donor in good health.

The chain uses TRBV18 and TRBJ1-2; D is unresolved. Germline V lookup: CDR1 KGHSH, CDR2 LQKENI. The CDR3 totals 12 residues. V lost 1 base and J 2 bases, leaving 2 bases between the germline ends. The CDR3 DNA follows: TGTGCCAGCTCACCACTCAACTATGGCTACACCTTC. This translates into CASSPLNYGYTF.

There are a few counts of this clonotype. The gene calls are TRBV10-3 and TRBJ1-2; D is undetermined. Looked up from germline, CDR1 is ENHRY and CDR2 is SYGVKD. The CDR3 contains 15 residues. V was cut by 0 bases and J by 0 bases, with 8 bases left in between. CDR3 sequence (DNA): TGTGCCATCAGTGAGTCGATCCAGGCTAACTATGGCTACACCTTC. Amino acid sequence: CAISESIQANYGYTF.

This clonotype has more than one count but fewer than ten. This chain uses TRBV6-1 with TRBJ2-3; D gene ambiguous. The CDR3 has 11 amino acids. Trimming pared 0 bases from V and 8 bases from J, leaving 3 bases between. Per germline, CDR1 MNHNS and CDR2 SASEGT. CDR3: CASSEAGTQYF. The CDR3 DNA sequence: TGTGCCAGCAGTGAAGCCGGTACGCAGTATTTT.

J is TRBJ1-5 and V is TRBV6-1, with unresolved D. This CDR3 is 12 amino acids long. V lost 10 bases, J lost 6 bases, and 13 bases lay in between. CDR1 and CDR2 from the germline V gene are MNHNS and SASEGT. The CDR3 sequence: CATMEGFQPQHF. The CDR3 region has the DNA TGTGCCACCATGGAGGGATTTCAGCCCCAGCATTTT.

This clonotype was observed a handful of times. The genes are TRBV6-1 and TRBJ1-2; D is possibly TRBD1 (5 bases). The V end was cut by 8 bases, the J end by 8 bases, with 18 bases between. From germline, CDR1 is MNHNS and CDR2 SASEGT. The CDR3 runs 13 residues. The CDR3 DNA sequence: TGTGCCAGCGGTGTGGGGGGGGTTGAAGGCTACACCTTC. Protein: CASGVGGVEGYTF.

The rearrangement uses TRBV20-1 and TRBJ2-7; D call uncertain. The CDR3 has 13 amino acids. V was clipped by 4 bases and J by 3 bases, with 13 bases between them. Germline V gives CDR1 DFQATT, CDR2 SNEGSKA (reference sequence). DNA of the CDR3: TGCAGTGCTAAAGGTCAGAGTCTCTACGAGCAGTACTTC. Translated, it gives CSAKGQSLYEQYF.

The chain links TRBV7-3 to TRBJ2-2, with a possible D match to TRBD2 (5 bases). Trimming stripped 5 bases from V and 4 bases from J, with 14 bases between. The CDR3 is 15 residues long. Germline assignment: CDR1 SGHTA and CDR2 FQGTGA. The CDR3 DNA reads TGTGCCAGCAGCAGCAGTCTAGCTGGCACCGGGGAGCTGTTTTTT. Protein product: CASSSSLAGTGELFF.

J is TRBJ1-1 and V is TRBV7-8; the D is unclear. The CDR3 spans 13 residues. The germline CDR1 and CDR2 sequences are SGHVS and FQNEAQ. V was shortened by 5 bases and J by 8 bases, with 15 bases between the two germline ends. Written as DNA, the CDR3 is TGTGCCAGCAGCGATCTGAGGGCCGAAGAAGCTTTCTTT. It encodes CASSDLRAEEAFF.